The clone carrying this T cell receptor beta chain was counted ten times or more. Its antigen remains unidentified. Molecular barcoded adaptors covering alpha/delta and beta/gamma chains were used on 400 to 450 ng RNA. TCRdb processed the reads anew with MiXCR; each CDR3 protein has one entry. In the table there are 75,000 to 90,000 distinct CDR3 sequences, approximately 13% of which are singletons. This entry comes from a study of read filtering for tumor transcriptome and immune sequencing. Study background: IR-seq gave about 3.5 to 11 million TCR reads per sample; RNA-seq gave about 75 to 1,300.

J lost 4 bases, V lost 3 bases, and 8 bases had no gene match. CDR3 size: 15 residues. General study results and limits: The CD138-negative fraction was mixed bone marrow immune cells, not pure T cells. RNA-seq captured clonotypes less deeply and reliably than IR-seq.

The genes are TRBV12-3 or TRBV12-4 and TRBJ1-1; 7 nucleotides agree with TRBD1. Sequencing was carried out using a population of CD138-negative cells sorted from bone marrow. The TCR was taken from a donor over 35 with multiple myeloma. The CDR3 DNA reads TGTGCCAGCAGTTTTCGGCGACAGGGTGGCACTGAAGCTTTCTTT. Amino acids: CASSFRRQGGTEAFF.